Here is one TCR beta chain with its context. Antigen specificity is unknown. Germline V CDR1 and CDR2: SEHNR, FQNEAQ (reference sequence). The CDR3 is made up of 14 amino acids. Trimming at V came to 4 bases and at J to 4 bases, leaving 6 bases not matched to a gene. Method: immunoSEQ multiplex PCR; TCRdb's copy keeps in-frame clones and lacks some. Seen here are 100,000 or so clones, 85% to 95% observed once, and the top ten hold 1.5% to 2%. This sample was included in a study of graft-versus-host responses after intestinal transplantation. Study-wide background: Each recipient received a multivisceral, liver-intestinal, or isolated intestinal graft. Anti-thymocyte globulin served as induction for all recipients, who then took tacrolimus and steroids for approximately three years. Regarding the study as a whole: Recipient bone marrow held GvH clones, some seen earlier in ileum or blood. Graft-donor T cell macrochimerism in patients accompanied high graft-versus-host to host-versus-graft clonal ratios in allografts.

The gene calls are TRBV7-9 and TRBJ2-7, with 8 bases that match TRBD1. Sample: unstimulated CD8+ T cells sorted from spleen or lymph node cells, taken before intestinal transplant. The sequence came from a human donor who received an intestinal transplant. In DNA form, the CDR3 reads TGTGCCAGCAGCTCAGACAGGGGAACGTACGAGCAGTACTTC. It is translated as CASSSDRGTYEQYF.